This TCR beta chain was captured by sequencing in a study of T-cell memory formation after mild COVID-19. The CDR3 runs 15 residues. J was trimmed by 8 bases and V by 6 bases; bases with no gene match: 10. Germline assignment: CDR1 MNHEY and CDR2 SVGEGT. General study findings and limits: Some responding clones appeared in pre-infection memory, suggesting cross-reactive memory joined. Confirmation was lacking for SARS-CoV-2 specificity of second-wave clones that peaked on day 37.

For this clonotype: Its antigen is still unknown.

TCRalpha and TCRbeta libraries used 5'RACE with constant-segment primers and UMIs. TCRdb independently ran MiXCR on the 5' RACE reads; one entry per CDR3 protein. The sample lists approximately 350,000 distinct CDR3 sequences, about 15% occurring once. The sequence came from a man aged 18 to 29 who had mild COVID-19 (a few samples of this study predate the infection). Cell type and time point are not known. Sequenced sample: PBMCs or a T cell subset sorted from them (not recorded which). V is TRBV6-2 or TRBV6-3 and J is TRBJ1-6; 7 bases line up with TRBD1. In DNA, the CDR3 is TGTGCCAGCAGACACTCTCAGGGGGAATATTCACCCCTCCACTTT. Amino acid sequence: CASRHSQGEYSPLHF.